One sample yielded the 20 T cell receptor beta chains listed below, sequenced in a study of shared clonotypes between healthy human individuals. Assay: immunoSEQ multiplex PCR; the TCRdb copy retains only in-frame clones and omits some. The table has approximately 1,000,000 clones, about 72% seen once. Sequencing was performed on memory CD4+ T cells from PBMCs. Specified subset: CD45RA-negative fraction. All receptors derive from a man aged 18-30 years in good health. Some clones in this sample may be carry-over from other donors' samples.

The V call is TRBV5-4, the J call TRBJ2-6; TRBD2 agrees at 8 bases. Trimming at V came to 2 bases and at J to 0 bases, leaving 4 bases not matched to a gene. Germline CDR1 reads SGHNT; CDR2 reads YYREEE (reference sequence). The CDR3 runs 17 residues. CDR3 residues: CASSFAGGGSGANVLTF. The CDR3 nucleotides read TGTGCCAGCAGCTTTGCGGGAGGAGGCTCTGGGGCCAACGTCCTGACTTTC.

The V call is TRBV10-3, the J call TRBJ1-3; D is ambiguous. Trimming stripped 3 bases from V and 0 bases from J, with 6 bases between. Germline CDR1 and CDR2: ENHRY and SYGVKD. The CDR3 contains 14 residues. CDR3 sequence: CAISDGRSGNTIYF. The CDR3 DNA is TGTGCCATCAGTGACGGCCGCTCTGGAAACACCATATATTTT.

This chain uses TRBV28 with TRBJ2-3, with D possibly being TRBD1 (6 bases). V gave up 6 bases and J gave up 5 bases, with 15 bases separating them. CDR1 and CDR2 (germline): MDHEN, SYDVKM. The CDR3 is made up of 14 amino acids. CDR3 nucleotide sequence: TGTGCCAGCAGAAGCGGAGACAGGCTAGATACGCAGTATTTT. Translated: CASRSGDRLDTQYF.

The chain carries TRBV15 and TRBJ2-2; D gene unclear. With 3 bases removed from V and 6 bases from J, the gap between germline ends came to 5 bases. Germline V gives CDR1 LNHNV, CDR2 YYDKDF (reference sequence). This CDR3 is built from 12 residues. CDR3 amino acids: CATSSTPGELFF. As DNA, the CDR3 is TGTGCCACCAGCAGTACGCCCGGGGAGCTGTTTTTT. Full variable domain (rest looked up from reference TRBV15 and TRBJ2-2): DAMVIQNPRYQVTQFGKPVTLSCSQTLNHNVMYWYQQKSSQAPKLLFHYYDKDFNNEADTPDNFQSRRPNTSFCFLDIRSPGLGDTAMYLCATSSTPGELFFGEGSRLTVL.

The V and J genes are TRBV2 and TRBJ2-6, with 9 bases fitting TRBD1. Germline CDR1 reads SNHLY; CDR2 reads FYNNEI. With V trimmed by 5 bases and J by 4 bases, 12 bases remained unmatched. This CDR3 has 18 amino acids. The CDR3 region is CASSPGQGISEGANVLTF. For the CDR3, the DNA is TGTGCCAGCAGTCCGGGACAGGGCATTAGTGAGGGGGCCAACGTCCTGACTTTC. The entire variable domain, with the rest obtained from reference TRBV2 and TRBJ2-6, is as follows: EPEVTQTPSHQVTQMGQEVILRCVPISNHLYFYWYRQILGQKVEFLVSFYNNEISEKSEIFDDQFSVERPDGSNFTLKIRSTKLEDSAMYFCASSPGQGISEGANVLTFGAGSRLTVL.

With regard to this clone: A single base is all that separates this from a far larger clone, so a read error is likely. In DNA, the CDR3 is TGCGCCAGCAGCCCGGACAAGAACACTGAAGCTTTCTTT. This gives the protein CASSPDKNTEAFF. The chain uses TRBV5-1 and TRBJ1-1; D might be TRBD1 (5 bases). The CDR3 covers 13 residues. Germline V gene lookup returns CDR1 SGHRS and CDR2 YFSETQ. V was shortened by 4 bases and J by 1 base, with 8 bases between the two germline ends. The full variable domain, completed using reference TRBV5-1 and TRBJ1-1, is KAGVTQTPRYLIKTRGQQVTLSCSPISGHRSVSWYQQTPGQGLQFLFEYFSETQRNKGNFPGRFSGRQFSNSRSEMNVSTLELGDSALYLCASSPDKNTEAFFGQGTRLTVV.

The chain employs TRBV5-4 and TRBJ1-2; 7 bases are shared with TRBD1. CDR1 and CDR2 from the germline V gene are SGHNT and YYREEE (reference sequence). After removal of 4 bases from V and 8 bases from J, the junction contained 8 bases not matched to a gene. The CDR3 sequence is 13 residues long. The CDR3 here is CASSPDRFGGYTF. The CDR3 DNA reads as TGTGCCAGCAGCCCGGACAGGTTCGGGGGCTACACCTTC.

The gene calls are TRBV7-2 and TRBJ2-2; D is unclear. Germline CDR1 SGHTA, CDR2 FQGNSA. V was clipped by 1 base and J by 1 base, with 4 bases between them. CDR3 size: 14 residues. The CDR3 region is CASSLVENTGELFF. The CDR3 bases are TGTGCCAGCAGCTTAGTGGAGAACACCGGGGAGCTGTTTTTT.

In DNA, the CDR3 is TGCAGCGTTGGGATGGGGTTCGGTGAGCAGTTCTTC. Its translation: CSVGMGFGEQFF. The chain uses TRBV29-1 and TRBJ2-1; no firm D call. V shed 4 bases and J shed 9 bases, with 13 bases lying between them. CDR1 SQVTM and CDR2 ANQGSEA come from the germline V gene. This CDR3 has 12 residues.

The chain employs TRBV7-9 and TRBJ1-1; TRBD1 is a possible D gene (5 bases). CDR1 and CDR2 from the germline V gene are SEHNR and FQNEAQ (reference sequence). Trimming cost V 4 bases and J 4 bases, with 13 bases left between them. CDR3 length: 14 residues. Here the CDR3 reads CASSSRGDGTEAFF. In nucleotides, the CDR3 is TGTGCCAGCAGCTCAAGGGGAGACGGCACTGAAGCTTTCTTT.

As for this clone: This may be a read error: a much more frequent sequence differs by one nucleotide. The chain carries TRBV30 and TRBJ2-2; D remains ambiguous. The germline gives CDR1 GTSNPN, CDR2 SVGIG (reference sequence). V was cut by 1 base and J by 7 bases, with 10 bases left in between. This CDR3 is built from 13 residues. The CDR3 spells CAWSGRRVGELFF. For the CDR3, the DNA is TGTGCCTGGAGTGGCCGGCGTGTCGGGGAGCTGTTTTTT.

This rearrangement joins TRBV7-9 to TRBJ2-5, with 7 positions matching TRBD2. After removal of 3 bases from V and 1 base from J, the junction contained 5 bases not matched to a gene. The CDR3 sequence is 15 residues long. Germline lookup yields CDR1 SEHNR and CDR2 FQNEAQ (reference sequence). The DNA of the CDR3 is TGTGCCAGCAGCTTGTTAGGACTAGTCCAAGAGACCCAGTACTTC. This sequence encodes CASSLLGLVQETQYF.

The chain employs TRBV19 and TRBJ2-2; TRBD1 matches at 9 bases. CDR3 length equals 14 residues. Germline V lookup: CDR1 LNHDA, CDR2 SQIVND (reference sequence). V trimming: 4 bases; J trimming: 6 bases; junction bases outside the gene matches: 3. DNA for the CDR3: TGTGCCAGTAGTAGCCACAGGGGGCCCGGGGAGCTGTTTTTT. This translates into CASSSHRGPGELFF. Combining the CDR3 with reference TRBV19 and TRBJ2-2 gives the whole variable domain DGGITQSPKYLFRKEGQNVTLSCEQNLNHDAMYWYRQDPGQGLRLIYYSQIVNDFQKGDIAEGYSVSREKKESFPLTVTSAQKNPTAFYLCASSSHRGPGELFFGEGSRLTVL.

The gene calls are TRBV18 and TRBJ1-1; 10 bases match TRBD1. From germline, CDR1 is KGHSH and CDR2 LQKENI. The CDR3 is made up of 11 amino acids. V dropped 4 bases and J dropped 11; count of bases not matched to a gene: 1. The CDR3 DNA is TGTGCCAGCTCACGACAGGGGGCGGCTTTCTTT. Its translation: CASSRQGAAFF.

This chain links TRBV18 with TRBJ2-1, with 11 bases lining up with TRBD2. The germline gives CDR1 KGHSH, CDR2 LQKENI. Trimming at V came to 3 bases and at J to 6 bases, leaving 4 bases not matched to a gene. CDR3 length equals 15 residues. In DNA, the CDR3 is TGTGCCAGCTCACCCGAGACTAGCGGGATCAATGAGCAGTTCTTC. Translating it yields CASSPETSGINEQFF.

This chain joins TRBV6-6 and TRBJ1-5; 7 bases line up with TRBD1. V shed 7 bases, J shed 4 bases, and the junction held 7 bases outside the gene matches. This CDR3 has 14 amino acids. Germline CDR1 MNHNY, CDR2 SVGAGI (reference sequence). The CDR3 sequence: CASIEGGSNQPQHF. The CDR3 DNA sequence: TGTGCCAGCATCGAAGGGGGCTCTAATCAGCCCCAGCATTTT.

The chain employs TRBV2 and TRBJ2-3, with 9 bases lining up with TRBD1. CDR3 length: 15 amino acids. Germline V gives CDR1 SNHLY, CDR2 FYNNEI. The J segment lost 1 base and the V segment lost 6 bases, leaving 5 bases of the junction unmatched. CDR3 amino acids: CASSAGQGGTDTQYF. The DNA of the CDR3 is TGTGCCAGCAGCGCGGGACAGGGAGGCACAGATACGCAGTATTTT.

This chain links TRBV6-6 with TRBJ2-5; D gene uncertain. The V end lost 5 bases, the J end lost 4 bases, and 14 bases lay between the germline ends. Germline CDR1 MNHNY, CDR2 SVGAGI (reference sequence). There are 14 residues in the CDR3. DNA of the CDR3: TGTGCCAGCAGTATCCCACCGAAGTTAGAGACCCAGTACTTC. The encoded protein is CASSIPPKLETQYF.

The chain uses TRBV10-2 and TRBJ2-7, with a tentative D call TRBD1 (5 bases). Trimming cost V 2 bases and J 3 bases, with 8 bases left between them. Germline lookup yields CDR1 WSHSY and CDR2 SAAADI. This CDR3 region has 13 residues. The CDR3 reads CASSEGQSYEQYF. The CDR3 nucleotides are TGCGCCAGCAGTGAGGGACAAAGCTACGAGCAGTACTTC.

In this sample, this clone turned up a few times. The chain is built from TRBV5-1 and TRBJ2-7; D unresolved. V lost 1 base, J lost 1 base, and 6 bases lay in between. The CDR3 sequence is 13 residues long. Germline CDR1 and CDR2: SGHRS and YFSETQ. The CDR3 sequence is CASSLFGSYEQYF. The CDR3 bases are TGCGCCAGCAGCTTGTTTGGGTCCTACGAGCAGTACTTC.